The present T cell receptor beta chain was sequenced within a study of T and B cells in COVID-19 patients. Study at large: Blood was sampled from COVID-19 patients who were either actively infected or recovered. Critical illness requiring mechanical ventilation or extracorporeal membrane oxygenation affected about 55% of the roughly 20 active-infection patients. Study results and caveats: Sorted SARS-CoV-2-responsive or tetramer+ T cells and CD4+, regulatory and CD8+ subsets were not yet sequenced. Patients with COVID-19 reportedly showed strongly skewed T cell receptor beta variable and joining gene usage.

Multiplex PCR with BIOMED2 TRB-A/B primer pools amplified TRB rearrangements. A single record per CDR3 protein comes from TCRdb applying MiXCR to the multiplex PCR reads. Here the sample spans approximately 5,000 distinct CDR3 sequences, 25% to 30% being singletons. Blood genomic DNA input for TRB amplification was roughly 250-500 ng. This clonotype showed up many times. Antigen: not known. The receptor comes from a human donor with active COVID-19. Sequenced sample: blood.

The CDR3 here is CASTVGAEAYEQYF. CDR3 DNA: TGTGCCAGCACTGTGGGGGCTGAGGCCTACGAGCAGTACTTC. The rearrangement links TRBV6-1 to TRBJ2-7, with D possibly being TRBD1 (6 bases). Germline V gene sequence: CDR1 MNHNS, CDR2 SASEGT. This CDR3 spans 14 amino acids. Trimming removed 7 bases at V and 2 bases at J, with 15 bases between.